This T cell receptor (beta chain) originates from a study of Ad26.COV2.S vaccination and SARS-CoV-2 variants. Study conclusions and caveats: In TCR breadth and depth analyses, total T cell responses may have been underestimated. People given the vaccine had a wider spike-specific TCR breadth than placebo recipients did.

As to this clone: The antigen remains unidentified.

Trimming shortened V by 4 bases and J by 6 bases, and 18 bases separated the two germline ends. Germline CDR1 reads SGDLS; CDR2 reads YYNGEE. There are 15 residues in the CDR3. Treatment described: around 19 received Ad26.COV2.S at low or high dose, single or two shots; about 5 received placebo; per-sample allocation not given. Sample collection was performed on day 63 after the first vaccine or placebo injection. SARS-CoV-2 spike from the Wuhan strain was encoded by the vaccine, an Ad26 vector. Repertoires were generated with immunoSEQ multiplex PCR, while TCRdb's copy carries only in-frame clones and drops some. The sample has more than 400,000 clones; 90% are singletons.

This rearrangement joins TRBV9 to TRBJ2-3; perhaps TRBD2 as D (7 bases). The specimen was peripheral blood, collected in a trial of Ad26.COV2.S vaccine versus placebo. The source of this sequence is a person between 18 and 65 years old who received the Ad26.COV2.S COVID-19 vaccine or a placebo. The CDR3 DNA follows: TGTGCCAGCAGCCCAGACGGGGGGCCAGCTGATACGCAGTATTTT. Its translation: CASSPDGGPADTQYF.